This is a list of T cell receptor beta chains from one sample in a study of blood T cell repertoires in COVID-19. The repertoire was sequenced with immunoSEQ multiplex PCR; TCRdb's copy has only in-frame clones and lacks some. The repertoire holds around 200,000 clones, with approximately 89% as singletons. Sequenced: peripheral blood. These receptors all come from a man in his forties with active or convalescent COVID-19. The CDR3 runs from the conserved cysteine through the conserved F or W. The D gene is left open where the match is weak. Size values are once, few and many counts, or a class for expanded clones, and some rows have none.

D gene	V gene	J gene	clone size	CDR3 protein	CDR3 DNA
TRBD1	TRBV6-5	TRBJ1-2	NA	CASRDRGGRGYTF	TGTGCCAGCAGGGACAGGGGAGGACGGGGCTACACCTTC
NA	TRBV6-2/TRBV6-3	TRBJ1-1	NA	CASSSDITTEAFF	TGTGCCAGCAGTTCGGACATAACCACTGAAGCTTTCTTT
TRBD1	TRBV6-5	TRBJ1-1	few	CASRTGTYGTEAFF	TGTGCCAGCAGGACAGGGACCTACGGCACTGAAGCTTTCTTT
TRBD1	TRBV7-2	TRBJ2-1	NA	CASSSTGETRRFF	TGTGCCAGCAGCTCGACAGGGGAAACCCGTCGGTTCTTC
TRBD2	TRBV24-1	TRBJ2-1	NA	CATSDSGGGGRPDEQFF	TGTGCCACCAGTGATTCTGGCGGCGGGGGGCGGCCGGATGAGCAGTTCTTC
NA	TRBV9	TRBJ2-7	once	CASSAGDTAYEQYF	TGTGCCAGCAGCGCTGGGGACACTGCCTACGAGCAGTACTTC
NA	TRBV28	TRBJ1-2	NA	CASRQNYGYTF	TGTGCCAGCCGACAGAACTATGGCTACACCTTC
NA	TRBV7-9	TRBJ1-2	NA	CASSAIQGILTF	TGTGCCAGCAGCGCCATCCAGGGAATCTTAACCTTC
NA	TRBV30	TRBJ2-7	NA	CAWSPSDIYEQYF	TGTGCCTGGAGCCCCTCGGACATCTACGAGCAGTACTTC
TRBD1	TRBV7-9	TRBJ1-2	NA	CASSGPMTGYGYTF	TGTGCCAGCAGCGGACCTATGACAGGGTATGGCTACACCTTC
NA	TRBV5-3	TRBJ2-7	NA	CARSLSLGLSTYEQYF	TGTGCCAGAAGCTTGTCTCTCGGTCTTTCCACCTACGAGCAGTACTTC
TRBD2	TRBV30	TRBJ2-3	NA	CAWIPKGLAGGPSPTDTQYF	TGTGCCTGGATCCCTAAGGGACTAGCGGGGGGCCCCTCCCCCACAGATACGCAGTATTTT
NA	TRBV29-1	TRBJ1-3	NA	CSVAPSSGNTIYF	TGCAGCGTAGCTCCTTCCTCTGGAAACACCATATATTTT
TRBD1	TRBV19	TRBJ2-1	once	CASSVDRASYNEQFF	TGTGCCAGTAGCGTCGACAGGGCTTCCTACAATGAGCAGTTCTTC
NA	TRBV19	TRBJ1-5	NA	CASSTGLNDGGKPQHF	TGTGCCAGTAGTACCGGTTTAAATGACGGAGGTAAGCCCCAGCATTTT
TRBD1	TRBV18	TRBJ1-6	NA	CASSPGTANSPLHF	TGTGCCAGCTCTCCCGGGACAGCTAATTCACCCCTCCACTTT
NA	TRBV6-2/TRBV6-3	TRBJ2-2	NA	CASSRGVTTGELFF	TGTGCCAGCAGTCGGGGAGTTACGACCGGGGAGCTGTTTTTT
TRBD1	TRBV2	TRBJ1-1	NA	CASSDRGRGPGTEAFF	TGTGCCAGCAGTGACAGGGGCAGGGGGCCGGGGACTGAAGCTTTCTTT
NA	TRBV11-1	TRBJ2-7	NA	CASSLGGRAHYEQYF	TGTGCCAGCAGCTTAGGAGGCCGTGCGCACTACGAGCAGTACTTC
TRBD1	TRBV6-6	TRBJ1-5	NA	CASGRGQGSNQPQHF	TGTGCCAGCGGTAGAGGACAGGGAAGTAATCAGCCCCAGCATTTT
TRBD1	TRBV6-2/TRBV6-3	TRBJ1-3	NA	CASSRQGSRSGNTIYF	TGTGCCAGCAGTCGACAGGGATCGCGCTCTGGAAACACCATATATTTT
NA	TRBV30	TRBJ1-1	NA	CASRAGGNTEAFF	TGTGCCTCTAGGGCGGGCGGGAACACTGAAGCTTTCTTT
TRBD1	TRBV30	TRBJ1-3	NA	CAWSRNRGAGNTIYF	TGTGCCTGGAGCCGCAACAGGGGGGCTGGAAACACCATATATTTT
TRBD1	TRBV6-5	TRBJ1-4	NA	CASIKGAVTNEKLFF	TGTGCCAGCATCAAGGGGGCGGTAACTAATGAAAAACTGTTTTTT
TRBD1	TRBV18	TRBJ1-3	NA	CASSPYPGQGYPGNTIYF	TGTGCCAGCTCACCATATCCGGGACAGGGGTATCCTGGAAACACCATATATTTT
NA	TRBV19	TRBJ2-5	NA	CASSVAGKETQYF	TGTGCCAGTTCGGTCGCGGGAAAAGAGACCCAGTACTTC
TRBD1	TRBV10-3	TRBJ2-3	NA	CATNPGDRADTQYF	TGTGCCACCAACCCGGGGGACAGGGCAGATACGCAGTATTTT
TRBD1	TRBV6-5	TRBJ2-4	once	CASSRRQGTDIQYF	TGTGCCAGCAGTCGGAGACAGGGTACGGACATTCAGTACTTC
TRBD2	TRBV11-3	TRBJ2-1	once	CASSLDVSGGTYNEQFF	TGTGCCAGCAGCTTAGACGTTAGCGGGGGAACCTACAATGAGCAGTTCTTC
NA	TRBV30	TRBJ1-1	NA	CAWSVPYLTVNTEAFF	TGTGCCTGGAGTGTACCCTACCTGACAGTGAACACTGAAGCTTTCTTT
TRBD1	TRBV5-1	TRBJ2-7	NA	CASSQSQGSYEQYF	TGCGCCAGCAGCCAATCACAGGGGAGCTACGAGCAGTACTTC
NA	TRBV9	TRBJ1-1	NA	CASKRLTGAYTEAFF	TGTGCCAGCAAAAGGCTGACAGGCGCGTACACTGAAGCTTTCTTT
TRBD1	TRBV11-2	TRBJ2-7	NA	CASSLDRVTGFSYEQYF	TGTGCCAGCAGCTTAGATCGAGTGACAGGGTTCTCCTACGAGCAGTACTTC
NA	TRBV18	TRBJ1-2	NA	CASSPPGVGGYTF	TGTGCCAGCTCACCCCCAGGGGTGGGGGGCTACACCTTC
NA	TRBV9	TRBJ1-5	NA	CASSGPGDGNQPQHF	TGTGCCAGCAGCGGCCCAGGGGATGGCAATCAGCCCCAGCATTTT
NA	TRBV19	TRBJ1-4	NA	CASSPRPGTQVEKLFF	TGTGCCAGTAGTCCCCGGCCCGGGACACAGGTCGAAAAACTGTTTTTT
TRBD1	TRBV11-2	TRBJ1-3	NA	CASSLGQGSGNTIYF	TGTGCCAGCAGCTTGGGACAGGGCTCTGGAAACACCATATATTTT
NA	TRBV19	TRBJ1-3	few	CASRGEVYPGNTIYF	TGTGCCAGTAGAGGGGAGGTCTACCCTGGAAACACCATATATTTT
NA	TRBV2	TRBJ2-2	once	CASTPTGVGTGELFF	TGTGCCAGCACTCCAACGGGGGTCGGCACCGGGGAGCTGTTTTTT
TRBD1	TRBV4-1	TRBJ1-4	NA	CASSQDRSSGGEKLFF	TGCGCCAGCAGCCAAGATAGGTCGTCAGGGGGCGAAAAACTGTTTTTT
NA	TRBV27	TRBJ1-6	NA	CASRHNTIQGLTASDNSPLHF	TGTGCCAGCAGACACAATACCATACAGGGTCTAACCGCCTCCGATAATTCACCCCTCCACTTT
NA	TRBV11-2	TRBJ1-1	NA	CASSFYREERTEAFF	TGTGCCAGCAGCTTTTACAGGGAAGAGAGAACTGAAGCTTTCTTT
NA	TRBV9	TRBJ1-3	NA	CASSLGNTIYF	TGTGCCAGCAGCCTTGGAAACACCATATATTTT
TRBD1	TRBV28	TRBJ1-3	NA	CASRRPRGHSSSGNTIYF	TGTGCCAGCAGAAGGCCCAGGGGGCACTCCTCCTCTGGAAACACCATATATTTT
NA	TRBV6-6	TRBJ2-7	NA	CASSYGEGGEQYF	TGTGCCAGCAGTTACGGGGAGGGGGGCGAGCAGTACTTC
NA	TRBV27	TRBJ1-1	NA	CASSLRSPTEAFF	TGTGCCAGCAGTTTGAGGAGTCCCACTGAAGCTTTCTTT
NA	TRBV30	TRBJ2-3	NA	CAWTPGGLGTDTQYF	TGTGCCTGGACCCCGGGTGGTCTAGGTACAGATACGCAGTATTTT
NA	TRBV28	TRBJ2-1	NA	CASSFRYNEQFF	TGTGCCAGCAGTTTTAGATACAATGAGCAGTTCTTC
TRBD1	TRBV7-2	TRBJ2-1	NA	CASSKPGQWNEQFF	TGTGCCAGCTCGAAACCGGGACAGTGGAATGAGCAGTTCTTC
NA	TRBV6-5	TRBJ2-1	NA	CASGAGARNEQFF	TGTGCCAGCGGGGCGGGGGCGCGCAATGAGCAGTTCTTC
NA	TRBV29-1	TRBJ2-7	once	CSVDSGYEQYF	TGCAGCGTTGATTCGGGTTACGAGCAGTACTTC
TRBD1	TRBV6-5	TRBJ1-2	NA	CASSSPGQRHYGYTF	TGTGCCAGCAGTTCGCCGGGACAGAGACACTATGGCTACACCTTC
NA	TRBV6-2/TRBV6-3	TRBJ1-1	NA	CASSYPVPSLHGTQAFF	TGTGCCAGCAGTTATCCTGTACCTTCGCTCCATGGGACACAAGCTTTCTTT
NA	TRBV6-2/TRBV6-3	TRBJ1-5	NA	CASSYGQKTNQPQHF	TGTGCCAGCAGTTACGGGCAGAAAACCAATCAGCCCCAGCATTTT
TRBD1	TRBV5-6	TRBJ2-1	NA	CASSPGQGSYNEQFF	TGTGCCAGCAGCCCGGGACAGGGCTCCTACAATGAGCAGTTCTTC